This TCR beta chain comes out of a study of blood T cell repertoires in COVID-19. J lost 5 bases, V lost 4 bases, and 10 bases had no gene match. The V gene's germline CDR1 is MGHRA and CDR2 YSYEKL. The CDR3 loop spans 16 amino acids. TCRdb's copy holds only in-frame clones and misses some; the assay was immunoSEQ multiplex PCR. The sample has some 200,000 clones, about 91% seen once. Sequencing was performed on PBMCs or T cells enriched from blood (not recorded which). The TCR sequence derives from a man aged 18 to 29 with acute COVID-19. The gene calls are TRBV4-1 and TRBJ1-3, with 8 bases that match TRBD1. The CDR3 protein is CASSPQGARARNTIYF. DNA for the CDR3: TGCGCCAGCAGCCCTCAGGGGGCGCGGGCGCGAAACACCATATATTTT.